Listed below are T cell receptor beta chains from one sample, sequenced in a study of blood T cell repertoires in COVID-19. TCRdb's copy holds only in-frame clones and misses some; the assay was immunoSEQ multiplex PCR. The table records around 170,000 clones, about 74% of them present only once. The sample was peripheral blood. The receptors stem from a woman of 80 years or more with acute or convalescent COVID-19. The CDR3 runs from the conserved cysteine through the conserved F or W. Fields, in order: clone size, D gene, V gene, J gene, CDR3 DNA, CDR3 protein. D genes are given only for firm matches. Not all rows give a size; the values are once, few, many and, for expanded clones, a class.

>NA|NA|TRBV30|TRBJ2-1
TGTGCCTCCACTAGTCACAATGAGCAGTTCTTC
CASTSHNEQFF
>NA|NA|TRBV28|TRBJ1-1
TGTGCCAGCAGCGCAGGGATCTCCTTTATGGAAGCTTTCTTT
CASSAGISFMEAFF
>NA|TRBD2|TRBV3-1/TRBV3-2|TRBJ2-7
TGTGCCAGCAGCCAAATGGGACTAGCGGGGTACGAGCAGTACTTC
CASSQMGLAGYEQYF
>NA|TRBD1|TRBV5-5|TRBJ1-2
TGTGCCAGCAGCCTTGACAGGGACGGCTACACCTTC
CASSLDRDGYTF
>NA|NA|TRBV5-1|TRBJ2-5
TGCGCCAGCAGCTTGGCTTCCCGAGGAGGGACCCAGTACTTC
CASSLASRGGTQYF
>NA|TRBD1|TRBV19|TRBJ1-5
TGTGCCAGTAAATCGTCGGGCCAGGGGGCGATAAGCAATCAGCCCCAGCATTTT
CASKSSGQGAISNQPQHF
>NA|NA|TRBV6-5|TRBJ1-6
TGTGCCAGCAGCGGGACTTTTAACTCCGATTCACCCCTCCACTTT
CASSGTFNSDSPLHF
>NA|TRBD2|TRBV4-1|TRBJ2-1
TGCGCCAGCAGCCTCGTAGCGGGGGGCTACAATGAGCAGTTCTTC
CASSLVAGGYNEQFF
>NA|TRBD1|TRBV5-1|TRBJ2-1
TGCGCCAGCAGCTTGGCGGGACAGGGGAACAATGAGCAGTTCTTC
CASSLAGQGNNEQFF
>NA|NA|TRBV25-1|TRBJ2-1
TGTGCCAGCAGCCGGGAAGGGTTTGTGAATGAGCAGTTCTTC
CASSREGFVNEQFF
>NA|TRBD2|TRBV2|TRBJ2-2
TGTGCCAGCAGTATCAGCGGGAGTCGGAACGGGGAGCTGTTTTTT
CASSISGSRNGELFF
>NA|TRBD2|TRBV30|TRBJ2-1
TGTGCCTGGAGACCTCTAGCGGGAGCCTACAATGAGCAGTTCTTC
CAWRPLAGAYNEQFF
>few|TRBD1|TRBV29-1|TRBJ1-5
TGCAGCGTTGAAGACTCAGGGACAGGGGGCCCTCAGCCCCAGCATTTT
CSVEDSGTGGPQPQHF
>NA|TRBD1|TRBV18|TRBJ2-7
TGTGCCAGCTCACCGGACAGGGAGGCCTACTACGAGCAGTACTTC
CASSPDREAYYEQYF
>few|NA|TRBV2|TRBJ2-5
TGTGCCAGCAGTAGGCGGGAAAGGGAGACCCAGTACTTC
CASSRRERETQYF
>NA|TRBD2|TRBV5-1|TRBJ2-1
TGCGCCAGCAGCTTGCCTAGCGGGAGGGACAATGAGCAGTTCTTC
CASSLPSGRDNEQFF
>NA|TRBD2|TRBV9|TRBJ2-2
TGTGCCAGCAGCTCCGGGACTACTTCCACCGGGGAGCTGTTTTTT
CASSSGTTSTGELFF
>NA|NA|TRBV19|TRBJ2-7
TGTGCCAGTAGTGACCCGGCGGATCGGGGTTCCTACGAGCAGTACTTC
CASSDPADRGSYEQYF
>NA|NA|TRBV19|TRBJ1-4
TGTGCCAGCCGCCACTTTAATGAAAAACTGTTTTTT
CASRHFNEKLFF
>NA|TRBD2|TRBV5-1|TRBJ2-5
TGCGCCAGCAGCTTCGGCGGGAGTCTTGAGGAGACCCAGTACTTC
CASSFGGSLEETQYF
>NA|NA|TRBV2|TRBJ2-7
TGTGCCAGCAGCGGGGGATCCCCTCTGGAGCAGTACTTC
CASSGGSPLEQYF
>NA|NA|TRBV28|TRBJ1-4
TGTGCCAGCAGGGCGGACAGAGAACTGTTTTTT
CASRADRELFF
>NA|NA|TRBV6-5|TRBJ2-7
TGTGCCAGCTCCGCCGGGATCTCCTACGAGCAGTACTTC
CASSAGISYEQYF
>NA|TRBD1|TRBV19|TRBJ1-5
TGTGCCAGTAGCGACGGGACAGCCTATCAGCCCCAACATTTT
CASSDGTAYQPQHF
>NA|NA|TRBV6-6|TRBJ1-4
TGTGCCAGCAGTTCCGGGGGGAGCTTGGAAAAACTGTTTTTT
CASSSGGSLEKLFF
>few|NA|TRBV19|TRBJ1-1
TGTGCCAGTAGATCTGGGGGCATGAACACTGAAGCTTTCTTT
CASRSGGMNTEAFF
>NA|NA|TRBV4-3|TRBJ2-3
TGCGCCAGCAGCCAAGGGGCACTCAGCACAGATACGCAGTATTTT
CASSQGALSTDTQYF
>NA|TRBD2|TRBV27|TRBJ2-1
TGTGCCAGCAGTTTAGCCGGGAGGCCCTACAATGAGCAGTTCTTC
CASSLAGRPYNEQFF
>NA|TRBD2|TRBV7-3|TRBJ2-1
TGTGCCAGCAGCTCCGGACTAGCGGGAGGGGTCGATGAGCAGTTCTTC
CASSSGLAGGVDEQFF
>NA|NA|TRBV7-2|TRBJ2-7
TGTGCCAGCAGCTCTCCGGAGGGCAGTTCGAGCTCCTACGAGCAGTACTTC
CASSSPEGSSSSYEQYF
>once|NA|TRBV19|TRBJ1-5
TGTGCCAGTAGTAAACAGTTCGGGACATCTCATCAGCCCCAGCATTTT
CASSKQFGTSHQPQHF
>NA|NA|TRBV20-1|TRBJ2-7
TGCAGTGCCGGACAGACCTACGAGCAGTACTTC
CSAGQTYEQYF
>NA|TRBD2|TRBV4-2|TRBJ2-2
TGTGCCAGCAGCCAAGGGGCGGGAGCAGGCACCGGGGAGCTGTTTTTT
CASSQGAGAGTGELFF
>NA|TRBD2|TRBV28|TRBJ2-3
TGTGCTTCGGCGGGGGGGGGCGGCACAGATACGCAGTATTTT
CASAGGGGTDTQYF
>NA|NA|TRBV24-1|TRBJ2-5
TGTGCCATAGGACAGCACCAAGAGACCCAGTACTTC
CAIGQHQETQYF
>NA|NA|TRBV12-3/TRBV12-4|TRBJ2-3
TGTGCCAGCAGACAAGACAGGCGTGATACGCAGTATTTT
CASRQDRRDTQYF
>few|TRBD2|TRBV6-5|TRBJ2-3
TGTGCCAGCAGGAGAGCGGGAGCAGCAGATACGCAGTATTTT
CASRRAGAADTQYF
>NA|NA|TRBV11-2|TRBJ1-3
TGTGCCAGCAGCTTAGCCACCCGGGGAAACACCATATATTTT
CASSLATRGNTIYF
>few|TRBD2|TRBV19|TRBJ2-7
TGTGCCAGTAGTGCGGGACTAGTGAACTACGAGCAGTACTTC
CASSAGLVNYEQYF
>NA|NA|TRBV11-3|TRBJ2-1
TGTGCCAGCAGCTTAGGTCAGGGAGGACGTGAGCAGTTCTTC
CASSLGQGGREQFF
>NA|NA|TRBV5-1|TRBJ1-1
TGCGCCAGCAGCAATCCCCTCACAGGGCTGGAGGCTTTCTTT
CASSNPLTGLEAFF
>NA|TRBD2|TRBV7-2|TRBJ2-5
TGTGCCAGCAGCTTAGGGGGACTAGCGGGAGGGGCCCAGTACTTC
CASSLGGLAGGAQYF
>many|NA|TRBV2|TRBJ2-3
TGTGCCAGTGCCGAGTTAGGGAGTAAAGATACGCAGTATTTT
CASAELGSKDTQYF
>NA|NA|TRBV4-3|TRBJ2-7
TGCGCCAGCAGCCAAGATATCGGGGTGAGCTCCTACGAGCAGTACTTC
CASSQDIGVSSYEQYF
>NA|NA|TRBV4-1|TRBJ1-1
TGCGCCAGCAGCCACCCTAAATGGCGGGGAGCGACGAACACTGAAGCTTTCTTT
CASSHPKWRGATNTEAFF
>NA|NA|TRBV6-5|TRBJ1-4
TGTGCCAGCAGCAGGGGCATCATTAATGAAAAACTGTTTTTT
CASSRGIINEKLFF
>NA|NA|TRBV3-1/TRBV3-2|TRBJ2-7
TGTGCCAGCAGCCAAGGGGCAGGGTCCTACTACGAGCAGTACTTC
CASSQGAGSYYEQYF
>NA|NA|TRBV5-4|TRBJ1-5
TGTGCCAGCAGCTTGGAAGAGGGCCAGCCCCAGCATTTT
CASSLEEGQPQHF
>NA|TRBD1|TRBV5-4|TRBJ1-3
TGTGCCAGCAGCCAACAGGGGGAAAACACCATATATTTT
CASSQQGENTIYF